These 24 T cell receptor beta chains came from one sample sequenced in a study of breast tumors, draining lymph nodes, adjacent tissues. Axillary draining lymph nodes of breast cancer patients supplied the node samples. TCRdb passed the multiplex PCR reads through MiXCR, listing each CDR3 protein once. This table has approximately 130,000 distinct CDR3 sequences, about 20% appearing once. Sequenced: axillary lymph node tissue. These receptors came from a female donor with breast cancer. Some clones in this sample may be carry-over from other donors' samples.

Ten or more counts support this clonotype. The chain is built from TRBV20-1 and TRBJ2-2, with D maybe TRBD1 (6 bases). V was pared by 5 bases and J by 3 bases, with 16 bases between. The CDR3 has 15 amino acids. Germline V lookup: CDR1 DFQATT, CDR2 SNEGSKA (reference sequence). The DNA of the CDR3 is TGCAGTGCTCACCCGGACAGCTACGACACCGGGGAGCTGTTTTTT. Its translation is CSAHPDSYDTGELFF.

This clonotype has a count of ten or more. This chain uses TRBV6-5 with TRBJ2-2; D is perhaps TRBD2 (5 bases). V lost 2 bases to trimming and J lost 5 bases, with 12 bases between them. Germline V gene data show CDR1 as MNHEY and CDR2 as SVGAGI. This CDR3 is 15 amino acids long. The CDR3 coding sequence is TGTGCCAGCAGTTACGGGGATCGGAGGACCGGGGAGCTGTTTTTT. Protein product: CASSYGDRRTGELFF.

A few counts support this clonotype. The V gene is TRBV5-1, the J gene TRBJ1-4; a possible D gene is TRBD1 (5 bases). Per the germline V gene, CDR1 is SGHRS and CDR2 is YFSETQ. CDR3 length: 13 amino acids. The germline V and J ends were trimmed by 4 bases and 8 bases, with 12 bases remaining between them. CDR3 sequence: CASSPWEGEKLFF. In DNA form, the CDR3 reads TGCGCCAGCAGCCCCTGGGAGGGGGAAAAACTGTTTTTT.

This clonotype was observed at least ten times. The chain's CDR3 is CASSLVGTRTDTQYF. The CDR3 DNA is TGTGCCAGCAGCTTAGTGGGGACCCGCACAGATACGCAGTATTTT. This chain links TRBV7-2 with TRBJ2-3, with D possibly being TRBD1 or TRBD2 (5 bases each). The CDR3 consists of 15 residues. Germline CDR1 is SGHTA and CDR2 is FQGNSA. V lost 1 base to trimming and J lost 1 base, with 9 bases between them. Looking up the rest from reference TRBV7-2 and TRBJ2-3 gives the full variable domain: GAGVSQSPSNKVTEKGKDVELRCDPISGHTALYWYRQSLGQGLEFLIYFQGNSAPDKSGLPSDRFSAERTGGSVSTLTIQRTQQEDSAVYLCASSLVGTRTDTQYFGPGTRLTVL.

Turning to this clonotype: Possible read error: a much larger clone is one base away. V and J are TRBV7-7 and TRBJ2-3; the D gene is possibly TRBD2 (5 bases). CDR3 length: 14 amino acids. The V gene's germline CDR1 is SSHAT and CDR2 FNYEAQ (reference sequence). The CDR3 nucleotides read TGTGCTAGCAGCTCGACGCCGGACTCCGGTACGCAGTATTTT. Its translation is CASSSTPDSGTQYF. The variable domain in full, with the rest retrieved from reference TRBV7-7 and TRBJ2-3, is GAGVSQSPRYKVTKRGQDVTLRCDPISSHATLYWYQQALGQGPEFLTYFNYEAQPDKSGLPSDRFSAERPEGSISTLTIQRTEQRDSAMYRCASSSTPDSGTQYFGPGTRLTVL.

This clonotype was detected ten times or more. The rearrangement links TRBV19 to TRBJ2-7; no reliable D call. Germline V gene data show CDR1 as LNHDA and CDR2 as SQIVND (reference sequence). The V and J ends lost 4 bases and 4 bases respectively, with 11 bases between them. CDR3 size: 13 residues. The CDR3 nucleotides are TGTGCCAGTAGTACCTTCATCTGGTACGAGCAGTACTTC. Protein sequence: CASSTFIWYEQYF. Variable domain in full (rest from reference TRBV19 and TRBJ2-7): DGGITQSPKYLFRKEGQNVTLSCEQNLNHDAMYWYRQDPGQGLRLIYYSQIVNDFQKGDIAEGYSVSREKKESFPLTVTSAQKNPTAFYLCASSTFIWYEQYFGPGTRLTVT.

In this sample, this clonotype turned up many times. V gene TRBV9 combines with J gene TRBJ1-4; D not certain. The length of the CDR3 is 14 residues. The V gene's germline CDR1 is SGDLS and CDR2 YYNGEE. With 0 bases removed from V and 4 bases from J, the gap between germline ends came to 7 bases. Here the CDR3 reads CASSVAQVNEKLFF. The CDR3 DNA is TGTGCCAGCAGCGTAGCTCAGGTTAATGAAAAACTGTTTTTT. The whole variable domain, filled in from reference TRBV9 and TRBJ1-4, reads DSGVTQTPKHLITATGQRVTLRCSPRSGDLSVYWYQQSLDQGLQFLIQYYNGEERAKGNILERFSAQQFPDLHSELNLSSLELGDSALYFCASSVAQVNEKLFFGSGTQLSVL.

In its sample, this clonotype was seen many times. The V gene is TRBV5-1, the J gene TRBJ2-1; TRBD2 matches 9 bases. Trimming took 0 bases from V and 0 from J; bases not matched to a gene: 7. Germline CDR1 is SGHRS and CDR2 is YFSETQ. CDR3 length: 18 residues. CDR3 amino acids: CASSLGLAVYSSYNEQFF. In DNA form, the CDR3 reads TGCGCCAGCAGCTTGGGACTAGCGGTCTACAGCTCCTACAATGAGCAGTTCTTC. The variable domain in full, with the rest retrieved from reference TRBV5-1 and TRBJ2-1, is KAGVTQTPRYLIKTRGQQVTLSCSPISGHRSVSWYQQTPGQGLQFLFEYFSETQRNKGNFPGRFSGRQFSNSRSEMNVSTLELGDSALYLCASSLGLAVYSSYNEQFFGPGTRLTVL.

This clonotype was recorded at least ten times. The chain links TRBV25-1 to TRBJ2-1, with TRBD2 matching 8 bases. Per germline, CDR1 MGHDK and CDR2 SYGVNS. This CDR3 is built from 18 residues. The V segment lost 1 base and the J segment 4 bases; nucleotides outside the gene matches: 12. The CDR3 loop is CASSEWNSGIDGYNEQFF. The CDR3 nucleotides are TGTGCCAGCAGTGAATGGAATAGCGGGATCGATGGGTACAATGAGCAGTTCTTC.

This clonotype was counted ten times or more. The chain is built from TRBV11-3 and TRBJ2-5; D is ambiguous. Germline lookup yields CDR1 SGHNT and CDR2 YENEEA. The CDR3 runs 15 residues. The V end lost 1 base, the J end lost 2 bases, and 11 bases lay between the germline ends. The CDR3 loop reads CASSLGTLGQETQYF. The CDR3 region has the DNA TGTGCCAGCAGCTTAGGGACCTTGGGACAAGAGACCCAGTACTTC.

This clonotype has just a few counts. The chain couples TRBV10-3 to TRBJ2-3, with D tentatively TRBD2 (5 bases). Between the trimmed V and J ends, which lost 3 bases and 2 bases, there was a span of 9 bases. There are 14 residues in the CDR3. Germline-derived CDR1 and CDR2 are ENHRY and SYGVKD. The DNA of the CDR3 is TGTGCCATCAGTGATCAAGCGGACACAGATACGCAGTATTTT. Translating it yields CAISDQADTDTQYF.

This clonotype showed up many times. The CDR3 protein is CASSRDSEGREQYF. CDR3 nucleotide sequence: TGCGCCAGCTCAAGGGACAGCGAAGGGAGGGAGCAGTACTTC. This chain joins TRBV5-1 and TRBJ2-7; possibly TRBD1 for D (7 bases). Germline V gene lookup returns CDR1 SGHRS and CDR2 YFSETQ. Trimming cost V 7 bases and J 7 bases, with 21 bases left between them. The CDR3 is 14 amino acids.

This chain links TRBV28 with TRBJ2-3; D ambiguous. Germline V gene lookup returns CDR1 MDHEN and CDR2 SYDVKM. V was trimmed by 6 bases and J by 1 base, leaving 23 bases between them. The CDR3 loop spans 18 amino acids. CDR3 amino acids: CASRPLVWAIERTDTQYF. In nucleotides, the CDR3 is TGTGCCAGCAGACCCTTAGTTTGGGCAATAGAACGCACAGATACGCAGTATTTT.

Ten or more counts support this clonotype. The rearrangement uses TRBV7-2 and TRBJ2-7; D ambiguous. CDR3 length: 14 amino acids. Trimming left V 2 bases short and J 0 bases short, with 8 bases between. Germline CDR1 SGHTA, CDR2 FQGNSA. The CDR3 reads CASSLTGPSYEQYF. The CDR3 nucleotides read TGTGCCAGCAGCTTAACTGGGCCCTCCTACGAGCAGTACTTC. The whole variable domain, remainder taken from reference TRBV7-2 and TRBJ2-7, is GAGVSQSPSNKVTEKGKDVELRCDPISGHTALYWYRQSLGQGLEFLIYFQGNSAPDKSGLPSDRFSAERTGGSVSTLTIQRTQQEDSAVYLCASSLTGPSYEQYFGPGTRLTVT.

This clonotype was observed many times. The V gene is TRBV6-5, the J gene TRBJ2-3; 9 bases line up with TRBD1. The CDR3 has 15 amino acids. V lost 6 bases to trimming and J lost 0 bases; unmatched junction nucleotides: 4. Germline V gives CDR1 MNHEY, CDR2 SVGAGI. CDR3 amino acids: CASSDRGSSTDTQYF. Here the CDR3 DNA reads TGTGCCAGCAGCGACAGGGGGTCTAGCACAGATACGCAGTATTTT.

Concerning this clonotype itself: This sequence may be a read error, since a much larger clone differs from it by one base. This chain links TRBV11-2 with TRBJ2-3; tentatively, D is TRBD1 (5 bases). The J call is uncertain, as TRBJ1-5 better fits the DNA end. CDR3 size: 14 residues. Germline CDR1 is SGHAT and CDR2 is FQNNGV. CDR3 sequence (DNA): TGTGCCAGCACCCGGGGACTTGACACAGATACGCAGCATTTT. Translating gives CASTRGLDTDTQHF.

The sample holds many counts of this clonotype. V gene TRBV6-6 combines with J gene TRBJ1-5, with D hard to call. This CDR3 spans 17 amino acids. V shed 0 bases and J shed 1 base, with 13 bases lying between them. Germline-derived CDR1 and CDR2 are MNHNY and SVGAGI (reference sequence). The CDR3 protein is CASSYSISGQSNQPQHF. CDR3 nucleotides: TGTGCCAGCAGTTACTCGATCTCGGGCCAAAGCAATCAGCCCCAGCATTTT.

This clonotype was found many times. The CDR3 DNA is TGTGCCAGCAGAGCTAGCGGGGGCCCCAATGAGCAGTTCTTC. This codes for CASRASGGPNEQFF. The V and J genes are TRBV7-9 and TRBJ2-1; 10 bases fit TRBD2. CDR1 and CDR2 from the germline V gene are SEHNR and FQNEAQ (reference sequence). Unmatched junction bases numbered 5, after V lost 6 bases and J lost 6 bases. CDR3 size: 14 residues.

A note on this clonotype: Just one base apart from a much larger clone, this may be a read error. This chain joins TRBV30 and TRBJ1-2; D gene uncertain. CDR1 and CDR2 (germline): GTSNPN, SVGIG (reference sequence). The CDR3 spans 12 residues. DNA for the CDR3: TGTGCCTGGAGTGTAAACTACTATGGCTACGCCTTC. The encoded protein is CAWSVNYYGYAF.

Worth noting for this clonotype: Since a much larger clone is just one base distant, this may be a read error. The chain is built from TRBV6-5 and TRBJ1-4, with 9 bases that match TRBD1. Germline V gene data show CDR1 as MNHEY and CDR2 as SVGAGI. This CDR3 is built from 16 residues. CDR3 sequence reads: CASSYSRGTGNEKLLF. CDR3 bases: TGTGCCAGCAGTTACTCTAGGGGGACAGGGAATGAAAAACTGCTTTTT.

This clonotype was detected only once. This may come from a read error, since a much larger clone is one base off. The chain employs TRBV9 and TRBJ2-2; no clear D. The CDR3 is made up of 14 amino acids. Looked up from germline, CDR1 is SGDLS and CDR2 is YYNGEE. DNA of the CDR3: TGTGCCAGCGGCGTTCCAGCGAACACCGGGGAGCTGTTTTTT. It is translated as CASGVPANTGELFF.

This clonotype showed up many times. The chain recombines TRBV20-1 with TRBJ2-2; 9 positions match TRBD2. There are 18 residues in the CDR3. Germline V lookup: CDR1 DFQATT, CDR2 SNEGSKA (reference sequence). V was pared by 0 bases and J by 2 bases, with 10 bases of the junction left unmatched. CDR3 sequence reads: CSARDHSSGIENTGELFF. Here the CDR3 DNA reads TGCAGTGCTAGAGATCATTCTAGCGGGATTGAAAACACCGGGGAGCTGTTTTTT.

The chain links TRBV5-4 to TRBJ2-3; a possible D gene is TRBD2 (5 bases). V was shortened by 4 bases and J by 4 bases, with 16 bases between the two germline ends. Germline V gene sequence: CDR1 SGHNT, CDR2 YYREEE (reference sequence). The CDR3 runs 15 residues. The CDR3 nucleotides are TGTGCCAGCAGCCCCTCCGGGGTATTTCCAGATACGCAGTATTTT. It codes for CASSPSGVFPDTQYF. Based on the CDR3 plus reference TRBV5-4 and TRBJ2-3, the full variable domain is ETGVTQSPTHLIKTRGQQVTLRCSSQSGHNTVSWYQQALGQGPQFIFQYYREEENGRGNFPPRFSGLQFPNYSSELNVNALELDDSALYLCASSPSGVFPDTQYFGPGTRLTVL.

This clonotype was seen repeatedly, ten times or more. The genes are TRBV7-6 and TRBJ2-5; the match to TRBD1 covers 8 bases. The CDR3 is made up of 16 amino acids. The germline gives CDR1 SGHVS, CDR2 FNYEAQ. V dropped 5 bases and J dropped 4; count of bases not matched to a gene: 12. CDR3 sequence (DNA): TGTGCCAGCAGCCCCAGGACAGGGTTCGATGGAGAGACCCAGTACTTC. Protein: CASSPRTGFDGETQYF.